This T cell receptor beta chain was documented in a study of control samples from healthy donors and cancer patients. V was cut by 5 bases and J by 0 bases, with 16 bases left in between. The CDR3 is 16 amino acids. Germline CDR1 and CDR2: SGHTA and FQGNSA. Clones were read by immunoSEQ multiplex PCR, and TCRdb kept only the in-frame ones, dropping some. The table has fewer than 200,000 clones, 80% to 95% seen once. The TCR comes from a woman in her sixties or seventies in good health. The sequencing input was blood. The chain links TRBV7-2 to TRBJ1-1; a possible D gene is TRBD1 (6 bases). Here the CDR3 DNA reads TGTGCCAGCAGCCCGGGGGGCACAAGGATGAACACTGAAGCTTTCTTT. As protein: CASSPGGTRMNTEAFF.